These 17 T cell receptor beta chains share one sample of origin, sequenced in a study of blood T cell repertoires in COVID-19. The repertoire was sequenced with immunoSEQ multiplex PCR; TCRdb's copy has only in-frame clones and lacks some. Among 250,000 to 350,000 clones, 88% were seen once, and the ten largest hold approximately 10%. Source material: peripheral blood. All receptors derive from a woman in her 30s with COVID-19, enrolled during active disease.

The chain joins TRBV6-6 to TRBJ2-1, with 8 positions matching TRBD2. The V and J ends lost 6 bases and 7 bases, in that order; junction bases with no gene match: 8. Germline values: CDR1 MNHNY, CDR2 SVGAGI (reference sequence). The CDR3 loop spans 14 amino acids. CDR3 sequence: CASSLSGAVNEQFF. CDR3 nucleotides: TGTGCCAGCAGCCTTAGCGGGGCGGTAAATGAGCAGTTCTTC.

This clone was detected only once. CDR3 protein: CASSQGGPPFHEQYF. As DNA, the CDR3 is TGCGCCAGCAGCCAAGGGGGCCCCCCCTTCCACGAGCAGTACTTC. J is TRBJ2-7 and V is TRBV4-1; possible D gene TRBD1, 5 bases. Germline V gives CDR1 MGHRA, CDR2 YSYEKL. Trimming stripped 1 base from V and 5 bases from J, with 15 bases between. This CDR3 region has 15 residues.

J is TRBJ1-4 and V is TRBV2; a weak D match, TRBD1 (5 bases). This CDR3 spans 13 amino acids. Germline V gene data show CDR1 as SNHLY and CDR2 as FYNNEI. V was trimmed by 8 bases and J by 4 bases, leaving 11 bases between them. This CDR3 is CASRGDYNEKLFF. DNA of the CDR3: TGTGCCAGCCGGGGGGATTATAATGAAAAACTGTTTTTT.

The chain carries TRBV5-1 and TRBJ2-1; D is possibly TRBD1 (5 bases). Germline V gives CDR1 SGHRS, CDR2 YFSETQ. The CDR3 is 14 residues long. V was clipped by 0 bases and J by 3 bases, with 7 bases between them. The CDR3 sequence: CASSLEGVYNEQFF. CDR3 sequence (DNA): TGCGCCAGCAGCTTGGAAGGGGTCTACAATGAGCAGTTCTTC.

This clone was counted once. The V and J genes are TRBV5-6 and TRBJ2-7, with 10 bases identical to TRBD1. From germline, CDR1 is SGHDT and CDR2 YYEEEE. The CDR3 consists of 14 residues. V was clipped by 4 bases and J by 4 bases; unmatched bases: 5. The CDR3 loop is CASSKDRGAYEQYF. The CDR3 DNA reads TGTGCCAGCAGCAAGGACAGGGGGGCGTACGAGCAGTACTTC.

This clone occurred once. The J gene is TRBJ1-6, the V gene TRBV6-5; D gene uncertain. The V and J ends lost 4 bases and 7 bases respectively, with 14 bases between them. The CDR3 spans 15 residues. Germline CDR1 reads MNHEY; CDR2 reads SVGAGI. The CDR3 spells CASSWQAEPNSPLHF. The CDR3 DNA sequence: TGTGCCAGCAGTTGGCAGGCCGAACCGAATTCACCCCTCCACTTT.

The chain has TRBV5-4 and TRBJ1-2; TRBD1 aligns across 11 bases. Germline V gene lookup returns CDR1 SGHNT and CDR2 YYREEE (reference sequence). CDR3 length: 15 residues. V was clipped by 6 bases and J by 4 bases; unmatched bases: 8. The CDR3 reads CASTRGDRGVYGYTF. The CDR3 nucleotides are TGTGCCAGCACCCGGGGGGACAGGGGGGTCTATGGCTACACCTTC.

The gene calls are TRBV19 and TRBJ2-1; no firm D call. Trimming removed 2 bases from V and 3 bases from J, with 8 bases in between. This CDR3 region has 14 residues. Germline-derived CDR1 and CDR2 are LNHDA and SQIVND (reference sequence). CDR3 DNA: TGTGCCAGTAGTATATGGTCTAGCTACAATGAGCAGTTCTTC. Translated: CASSIWSSYNEQFF. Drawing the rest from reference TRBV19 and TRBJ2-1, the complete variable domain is DGGITQSPKYLFRKEGQNVTLSCEQNLNHDAMYWYRQDPGQGLRLIYYSQIVNDFQKGDIAEGYSVSREKKESFPLTVTSAQKNPTAFYLCASSIWSSYNEQFFGPGTRLTVL.

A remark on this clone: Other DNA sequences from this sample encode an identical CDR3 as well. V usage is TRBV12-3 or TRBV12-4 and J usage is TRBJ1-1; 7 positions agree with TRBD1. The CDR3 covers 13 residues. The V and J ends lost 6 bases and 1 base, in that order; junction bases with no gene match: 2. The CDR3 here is CASRRQGNTEAFF. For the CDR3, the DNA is TGTGCCAGCAGACGACAGGGGAACACTGAAGCTTTCTTT.

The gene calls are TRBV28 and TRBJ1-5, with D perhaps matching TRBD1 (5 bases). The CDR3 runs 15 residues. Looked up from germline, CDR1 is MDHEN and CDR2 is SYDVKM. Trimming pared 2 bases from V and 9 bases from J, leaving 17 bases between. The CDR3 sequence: CASSLVVSGGSPQHF. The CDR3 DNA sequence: TGTGCCAGCAGTTTAGTGGTGAGCGGGGGTTCGCCCCAGCATTTT.

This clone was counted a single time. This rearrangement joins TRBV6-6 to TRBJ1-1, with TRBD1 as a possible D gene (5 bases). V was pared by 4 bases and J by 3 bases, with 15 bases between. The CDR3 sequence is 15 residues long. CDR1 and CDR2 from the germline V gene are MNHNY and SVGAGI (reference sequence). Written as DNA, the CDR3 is TGTGCCAGCAGTTCTTCCATTGACAGTTACACTGAAGCTTTCTTT. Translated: CASSSSIDSYTEAFF.

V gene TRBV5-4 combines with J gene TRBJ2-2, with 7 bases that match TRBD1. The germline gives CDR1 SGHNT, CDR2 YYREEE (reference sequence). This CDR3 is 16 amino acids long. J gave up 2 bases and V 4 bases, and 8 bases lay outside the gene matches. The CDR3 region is CASSPRQGLNTGELFF. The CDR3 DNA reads TGTGCCAGCAGCCCGCGACAGGGATTAAACACCGGGGAGCTGTTTTTT.

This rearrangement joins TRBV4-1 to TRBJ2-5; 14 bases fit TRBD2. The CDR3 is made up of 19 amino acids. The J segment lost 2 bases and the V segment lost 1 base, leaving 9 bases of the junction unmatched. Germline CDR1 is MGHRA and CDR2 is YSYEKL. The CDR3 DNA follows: TGCGCCAGCAGCCAAGGTACGGGACTAGCGGGAGTGAATCAAGAGACCCAGTACTTC. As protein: CASSQGTGLAGVNQETQYF.

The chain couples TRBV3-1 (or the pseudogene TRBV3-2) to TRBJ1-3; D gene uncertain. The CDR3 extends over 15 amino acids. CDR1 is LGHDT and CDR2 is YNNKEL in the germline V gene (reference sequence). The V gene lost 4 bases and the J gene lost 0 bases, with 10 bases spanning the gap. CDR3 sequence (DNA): TGTGCCAGCAGCCCTCGGAGTCCCTCTGGAAACACCATATATTTT. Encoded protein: CASSPRSPSGNTIYF.

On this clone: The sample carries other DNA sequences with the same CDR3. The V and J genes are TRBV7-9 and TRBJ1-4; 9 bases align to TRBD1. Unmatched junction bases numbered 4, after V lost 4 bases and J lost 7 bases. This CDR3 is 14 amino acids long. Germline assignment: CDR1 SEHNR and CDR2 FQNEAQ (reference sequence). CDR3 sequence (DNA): TGTGCCAGCAGCTCAACAGGGGGCGGTGAAAAACTGTTTTTT. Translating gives CASSSTGGGEKLFF.

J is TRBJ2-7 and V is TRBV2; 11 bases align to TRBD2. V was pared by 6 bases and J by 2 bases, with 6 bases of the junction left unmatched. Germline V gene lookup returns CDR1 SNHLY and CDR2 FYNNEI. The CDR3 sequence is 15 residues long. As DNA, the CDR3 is TGTGCCAGCAGCACCGGGACTAGCGGAACCTACGAGCAGTACTTC. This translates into CASSTGTSGTYEQYF.

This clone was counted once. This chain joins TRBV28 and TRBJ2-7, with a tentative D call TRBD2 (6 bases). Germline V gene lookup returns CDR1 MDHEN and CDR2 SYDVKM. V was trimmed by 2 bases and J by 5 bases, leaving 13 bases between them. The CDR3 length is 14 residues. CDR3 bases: TGTGCCAGCAGTTTAAGTTTTCCGGGGGACGAGCAGTACTTC. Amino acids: CASSLSFPGDEQYF.